This TCR beta chain appears in the sequencing data of a study of blood T cell repertoires in COVID-19. Study at large: Researchers got acute and convalescent COVID-19 samples from the United States, Italy and Spain. PBMCs, B-cell-depleted T cells, or T cells provided the cDNA or gDNA that made up the material.

In the original workflow: Estimates of nucleated cell counts were drawn from the amplification of reference gene primers. Generated by immunoSEQ multiplex PCR, the TCRdb table keeps only in-frame clones and is missing some. The D gene and trimming were derived from the DNA, and the V and J assignments and clone size from that table. The table records under 140,000 clones, about 75% of them present only once. This clonotype originated in a woman older than 75 with active or convalescent COVID-19. Input material: peripheral blood.

The CDR3 nucleotides read TGCGCCAGCAGCCAAGAGACTAGCGGGAGGACCTTGGATGAGCAGTTCTTC. As protein: CASSQETSGRTLDEQFF. The V gene is TRBV4-3, the J gene TRBJ2-1; 13 bases are a match to TRBD2. V dropped 0 bases and J dropped 8; count of bases not matched to a gene: 7. This CDR3 contains 17 residues. CDR1 is LGHNA and CDR2 is YSLEER in the germline V gene.